This T cell receptor (beta chain) appears in the sequencing data of a study of lymphopenia after photon versus proton radiotherapy. On this clone itself: Its specificity is unknown. Relative to the germline gene, one junction end is altered; a read error may explain this.

Clones were sequenced by immunoSEQ multiplex PCR, and TCRdb holds only the in-frame ones, with some missing. Among around 31,000 clones listed, 89% were seen once. CDR1 is SQVTM and CDR2 is ANQGSEA in the germline V gene. This CDR3 is built from 12 residues. Overall study results and limits: A bigger post-nadir fall in TCR diversity correlated inversely with survival time in deceased patients. Post-nadir diversity loss with photons came from oligoclonal expansion, particularly CD8+ Temra cells.

The receptor was isolated from a woman in her 70s with pancreatic cancer. Some clones in this sample may be carry-over from other donors' samples. The rearrangement joins TRBV29-1 to TRBJ2-5; TRBD2 aligns across 8 bases. The sample in question was peripheral blood, obtained from a patient treated with proton-based radiotherapy. The DNA of the CDR3 is TGCAGCGTGGAAGCGGGAGTAGAGACCCAGTACTTC. Protein: CSVEAGVETQYF.